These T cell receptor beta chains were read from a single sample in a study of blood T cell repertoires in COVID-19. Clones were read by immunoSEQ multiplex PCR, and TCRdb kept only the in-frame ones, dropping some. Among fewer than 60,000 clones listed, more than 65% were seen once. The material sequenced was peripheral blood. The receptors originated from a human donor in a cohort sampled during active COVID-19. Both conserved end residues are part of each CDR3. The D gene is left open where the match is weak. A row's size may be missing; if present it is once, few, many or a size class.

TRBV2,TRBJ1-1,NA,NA,TGTGCCAGCACCCCGAACAGGGACGAAGCTTTCTTT,CASTPNRDEAFF
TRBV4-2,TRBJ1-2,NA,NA,TGTGCCAGCAGCCAAATGACAGCTAACTATGGCTACACCTTC,CASSQMTANYGYTF
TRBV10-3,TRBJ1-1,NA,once,TGTGCCAGCGGACAGATGAACACTGAAGCTTTCTTT,CASGQMNTEAFF
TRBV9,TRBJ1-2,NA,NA,TGTGCCAGCAGCGGACGACAGGACTCTAACTATGGCTACACCTTC,CASSGRQDSNYGYTF
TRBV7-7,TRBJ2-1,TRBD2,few,TGTGCTAGCAGCCCAGACGGCGGGAGGGCGGGTGAGCAGTTCTTC,CASSPDGGRAGEQFF
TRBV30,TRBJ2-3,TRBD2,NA,TGTGCCTGGAGTGGGACTAGCGGGAGGTGGGATACGCAGTATTTT,CAWSGTSGRWDTQYF
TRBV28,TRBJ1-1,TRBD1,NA,TGTGCCAGCAGTCTCACAGGGGCCTTTAACACTGAAGCTTTCTTT,CASSLTGAFNTEAFF
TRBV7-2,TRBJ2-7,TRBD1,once,TGTGCCAGCAGCTTAGGGACAGGGCTCTCCGAGCAGTACTTC,CASSLGTGLSEQYF
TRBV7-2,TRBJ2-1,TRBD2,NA,TGTGCCAGCAGCTTGGGGTCTAGCGGGAGAGGGGATGAGCAGTTCTTC,CASSLGSSGRGDEQFF
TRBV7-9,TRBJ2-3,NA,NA,TGTGCCAGCATACAGGGAATTAGCACAGATACGCAGTATTTT,CASIQGISTDTQYF
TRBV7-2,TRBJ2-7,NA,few,TGTGCCAGCAGCTTAGAACAGTACTCCTACGAGCAGTACTTC,CASSLEQYSYEQYF
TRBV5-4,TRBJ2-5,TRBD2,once,TGTGCCAGCAGCTCTAGCGGGAGAGGGGAAGAGACCCAGTACTTC,CASSSSGRGEETQYF
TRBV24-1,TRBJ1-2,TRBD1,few,TGTGCCGAACCGGGACAGGGGGATAACTATGGCTACACCTTC,CAEPGQGDNYGYTF
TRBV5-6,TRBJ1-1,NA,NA,TGTGCCAGCAGCTTGGTTTACAGGGCGAACACTGAAGCTTTCTTT,CASSLVYRANTEAFF
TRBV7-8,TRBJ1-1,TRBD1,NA,TGTGCCAGCAGGAAAACAGGGGGCCTTGAAGCTTTCTTT,CASRKTGGLEAFF
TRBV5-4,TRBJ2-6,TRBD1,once,TGTGCCAGCAGCTCACAGGGGGCGCATTGGTCTGGGGCCAACGTCCTGACTTTC,CASSSQGAHWSGANVLTF
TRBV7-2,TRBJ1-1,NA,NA,TGTGCCAGCAGCTTATGGGGGGGCGCGAACACTGAAGCTTTCTTT,CASSLWGGANTEAFF
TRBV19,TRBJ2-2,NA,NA,TGTGCCAGTAGGCCACCCCCCGCGGCGGACACCGGGGAGCTGTTTTTT,CASRPPPAADTGELFF
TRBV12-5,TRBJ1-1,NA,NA,TGTGCTAGTGGTTCTAACAGAAGTAAAAGGAACACTGAAGCTTTCTTT,CASGSNRSKRNTEAFF
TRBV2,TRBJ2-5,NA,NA,TGTGCCAGCAGTTCGGAGCGGACCCAAGAGACCCAGTACTTC,CASSSERTQETQYF
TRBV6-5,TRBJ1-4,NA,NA,TGTGCCAGCAGTTACGCGGGGCCCAATGAAAAACTGTTTTTT,CASSYAGPNEKLFF
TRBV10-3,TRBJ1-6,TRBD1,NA,TGTGCCATCAGTGAGTCGTCGGGACAGGGTTCACCCCTCCACTTT,CAISESSGQGSPLHF
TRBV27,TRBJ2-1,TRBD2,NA,TGTGCCAGCAGTTTTTGGGCGGGGGTCGGGTCCAATGAGCAGTTCTTC,CASSFWAGVGSNEQFF
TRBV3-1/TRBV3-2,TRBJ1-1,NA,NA,TGTGCCAGCAGACAGGGCGGGGGTACTGAAGCTTTCTTT,CASRQGGGTEAFF
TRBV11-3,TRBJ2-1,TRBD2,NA,TGTGCCAGCAGCTTATCGAGGGGACTAGCGGGGTCCAATGAGCAGTTCTTC,CASSLSRGLAGSNEQFF
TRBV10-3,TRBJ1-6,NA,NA,TGTGCCATCAGAATACAGGAGAATAATTCACCCCTCCACTTT,CAIRIQENNSPLHF
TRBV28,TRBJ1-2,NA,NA,TGTGCCAGCACCGCGGGGGGAAACTATGGCTACACCTTC,CASTAGGNYGYTF
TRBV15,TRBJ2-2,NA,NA,TGTGCCACCAGCAGAGACAGGGCGGCCGGGGAGCTGTTTTTT,CATSRDRAAGELFF
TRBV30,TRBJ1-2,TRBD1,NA,TGTGCCTGGAAGGCGACAGGGCCCTATGGCTACACCTTC,CAWKATGPYGYTF
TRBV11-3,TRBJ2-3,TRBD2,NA,TGTGCCAGCAGCCCAGCGGGAGTCACTAGCACAGATACGCAGTATTTT,CASSPAGVTSTDTQYF
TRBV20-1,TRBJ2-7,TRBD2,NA,TGCAGTGCTAGTCTAGCGGGAGGGGAGCAGTACTTC,CSASLAGGEQYF
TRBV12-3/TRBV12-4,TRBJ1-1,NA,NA,TGTGCCAGCAGTTCCGTTAACACTGAAGCTTTCTTT,CASSSVNTEAFF
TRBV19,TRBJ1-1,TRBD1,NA,TGTGCCAGTAGTACTGGGACAGGAACTGAAGCTTTCTTT,CASSTGTGTEAFF
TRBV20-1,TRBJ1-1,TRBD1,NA,TGCAGTGCTAGTAGAGCCAGGGACAGCACTGAAGCTTTCTTT,CSASRARDSTEAFF
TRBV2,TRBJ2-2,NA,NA,TGTGCCAGCAGTGACATGTCCGGGGAGCTGTTTTTT,CASSDMSGELFF
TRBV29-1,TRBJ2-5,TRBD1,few,TGCAGCGTTGAAGTTGACAGGGCGGGAGAGACCCAGTACTTC,CSVEVDRAGETQYF
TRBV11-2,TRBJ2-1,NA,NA,TGTGCCAGCAGCTTCTTCGTGACAGGAGCCAATGAGCAGTTCTTC,CASSFFVTGANEQFF
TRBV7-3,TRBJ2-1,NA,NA,TGTGCCAGCAGCTTATTTAGTACTGGCGGGAATAAGAATGAGCAGTTCTTC,CASSLFSTGGNKNEQFF
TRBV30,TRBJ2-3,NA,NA,TGTGCCTGGGGTGGGGACTTAATTAGCACAGATACGCAGTATTTT,CAWGGDLISTDTQYF
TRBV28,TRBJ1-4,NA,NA,TGTGCCAGCAGTCTATCCCGGGGGGCAGGGCAAAAACTGTTTTTT,CASSLSRGAGQKLFF